Listed below are T cell receptor beta chains from one sample, sequenced in a study of T cell responses to AZD1222 COVID-19 vaccine. Method: immunoSEQ multiplex PCR; TCRdb's copy keeps in-frame clones and lacks some. The sample has 140,000 or so clones, about 92% seen once. The sample was peripheral blood, taken after recovery from COVID-19. All receptors derive from an adult who had recovered from COVID-19. Each CDR3 is given with its conserved first and last residue. A D gene is named only where the DNA matches it firmly. The listing skips clone size in some rows; elsewhere it reads once, few, many or a size class.

>TRBV7-8|TRBD2|-|TRBJ2-1
TGTGCCAGCAGCCACAGACTAGCGAATTACAATGAGCAGTTCTTC
CASSHRLANYNEQFF
>TRBV10-3|-|-|TRBJ2-2
TGTGCCATCAGTGAGTCGGGGGCTACGAACACCGGGGAGCTGTTTTTT
CAISESGATNTGELFF
>TRBV18|TRBD1|-|TRBJ2-7
TGTGCCAGCTCACCATTTCAAGGACAGGGCACCTCCTACGAGCAGTACTTC
CASSPFQGQGTSYEQYF
>TRBV9|-|once|TRBJ1-3
TGTGCCAGCAGCGTAGACGAGAACACCATATATTTT
CASSVDENTIYF
>TRBV28|-|-|TRBJ2-7
TGTGCCAGCAGCAATTTCGCGTACGAGCAGTACTTC
CASSNFAYEQYF
>TRBV2|-|-|TRBJ2-2
TGTGCCAGCAGTATAGGGGTACGGACCGGGGAGCTGTTTTTT
CASSIGVRTGELFF
>TRBV2|-|-|TRBJ1-1
TGTGCCAGTCGGTCTCGGTTAATCGGGGAAGCTTTCTTT
CASRSRLIGEAFF
>TRBV2|-|once|TRBJ2-7
TGTGCCAGCAGCCTGACGGGAACAGGGGGGGGCGAGCAGTACTTC
CASSLTGTGGGEQYF
>TRBV5-5|TRBD2|once|TRBJ2-1
TGTGCCAGCAGCTTGACGGGAGGCCCGATACTTTGGGATGAGCAGTTCTTC
CASSLTGGPILWDEQFF
>TRBV30|-|-|TRBJ1-1
TGTGCCTGGAGTACCCAGACGAACACTGAAGCTTTCTTT
CAWSTQTNTEAFF
>TRBV21-1|-|-|TRBJ1-2
TGTGCCAGCAGCACTGACCGGGACCGAGGGGACTATGGCTACACCTTC
CASSTDRDRGDYGYTF